Listed below are T cell receptor beta chains from one sample, sequenced in a study of T cells in localized non-small cell lung cancer. TCRdb's copy holds only in-frame clones and misses some; the assay was immunoSEQ multiplex PCR. The sample includes about 41,000 clones, 65% to 90% of them seen just once. The material was PBMCs, obtained before any cancer treatment. These receptors were obtained from a man aged 40 to 70 with stage II lung adenocarcinoma. CDR3s include the opening cysteine and the closing phenylalanine or tryptophan. A D gene is named only where the DNA matches it firmly. Size tells how often a clone was seen (once, few, many) or the class of an expanded clone, and some rows leave it out.

clone size	J gene	D gene	V gene	CDR3 protein	CDR3 DNA
.	TRBJ1-4	TRBD1	TRBV19	CASSLLPPGQGAEKLFF	TGTGCCAGTTCACTACTCCCCCCGGGACAGGGGGCGGAAAAACTGTTTTTT
.	TRBJ2-5	.	TRBV14	CASSQAGRGMGETQYF	TGTGCCAGCAGCCAAGCCGGCAGGGGAATGGGAGAGACCCAGTACTTC
.	TRBJ2-5	.	TRBV7-9	CASTPGGIETQYF	TGTGCCAGCACCCCCGGCGGGATAGAGACCCAGTACTTC
.	TRBJ2-2	TRBD2	TRBV5-4	CASSFSGKNTGELFF	TGTGCCAGCAGCTTTAGCGGGAAGAACACCGGGGAGCTGTTTTTT
.	TRBJ2-2	TRBD1	TRBV5-1	CASSLGQGARTGELFF	TGCGCCAGCAGCTTGGGACAGGGGGCGCGGACCGGGGAGCTGTTTTTT
.	TRBJ2-7	TRBD2	TRBV28	CASSLRGLAELPYEQYF	TGTGCCAGCAGTTTGAGGGGACTAGCGGAGCTCCCGTACGAGCAGTACTTC
.	TRBJ2-7	.	TRBV6-1	CASKEGIRSYEQYF	TGTGCCAGCAAAGAGGGGATTCGCTCCTACGAGCAGTACTTC
.	TRBJ2-5	.	TRBV23-1	CASSQSWGQKQETQYF	TGCGCCAGCAGTCAATCGTGGGGGCAGAAGCAAGAGACCCAGTACTTC
few	TRBJ1-1	.	TRBV5-1	CASSLIGRKNTEAFF	TGCGCCAGCAGCTTGATAGGACGGAAGAACACTGAAGCTTTCTTT
.	TRBJ1-2	TRBD1	TRBV4-3	CASSRRQGDGYTF	TGCGCCAGCAGCCGGAGACAGGGCGATGGCTACACCTTC
.	TRBJ2-1	.	TRBV9	CASSVRTRDEQFF	TGTGCCAGCAGCGTCCGCACAAGGGATGAGCAGTTCTTC
.	TRBJ2-7	.	TRBV19	CASTSRSYEQYF	TGTGCCAGTACCTCACGGTCCTACGAGCAGTACTTC
.	TRBJ1-1	.	TRBV11-2	CASSLDHQGRREPRNTEAFF	TGTGCCAGCAGCTTAGATCATCAGGGACGGAGAGAACCCAGGAACACTGAAGCTTTCTTT
.	TRBJ2-3	TRBD2	TRBV5-1	CASSLGAGVVDTQYF	TGCGCCAGCAGCTTGGGGGCGGGAGTGGTAGATACGCAGTATTTT
.	TRBJ1-1	.	TRBV18	CASSQGWNTEAFF	TGTGCCAGCTCACAAGGTTGGAACACTGAAGCTTTCTTT
.	TRBJ2-2	TRBD1	TRBV4-3	CASSQGTGRDTGELFF	TGCGCCAGCAGCCAAGGGACAGGGCGGGACACCGGGGAGCTGTTTTTT
.	TRBJ2-5	.	TRBV6-6	CASSYLDRQETQYF	TGTGCCAGCAGTTACTTGGACCGCCAAGAGACCCAGTACTTC
once	TRBJ2-7	TRBD1	TRBV27	CASSRSYGTGAEQYF	TGTGCCAGCAGCCGATCGTACGGGACAGGGGCCGAGCAGTACTTC
.	TRBJ1-1	.	TRBV5-1	CASSLEVTTEAFF	TGCGCCAGCAGCTTGGAGGTTACCACTGAAGCTTTCTTT
few	TRBJ1-2	TRBD1	TRBV2	CASSGQGSGYTF	TGTGCCAGCAGTGGACAGGGCTCCGGCTACACCTTC
few	TRBJ1-2	.	TRBV5-6	CASSLWAVNYGYTF	TGTGCCAGCAGCTTGTGGGCGGTCAACTATGGCTACACCTTC
.	TRBJ2-7	TRBD1	TRBV6-6	CASSRKTGSSSYEQYF	TGTGCCAGCAGTCGAAAGACAGGGTCAAGCTCCTACGAGCAGTACTTC
.	TRBJ1-1	.	TRBV18	CASSHKPDTEAFF	TGTGCCAGCTCACACAAACCGGACACTGAAGCTTTCTTT
.	TRBJ2-3	.	TRBV9	CASSESAGDTQYF	TGTGCCAGCAGCGAGTCGGCGGGAGATACGCAGTATTTT
.	TRBJ1-3	.	TRBV11-2	CASSFGRSGNTIYF	TGTGCCAGCAGCTTCGGGAGGTCTGGAAACACCATATATTTT
.	TRBJ2-1	TRBD1	TRBV19	CASRLGTGDGWEQFF	TGTGCCAGTAGGCTCGGGACAGGGGATGGGTGGGAGCAGTTCTTC
once	TRBJ1-1	.	TRBV28	CASTSTAEAFF	TGTGCCAGCACCTCGACGGCTGAAGCTTTCTTT
.	TRBJ1-2	TRBD1	TRBV5-1	CASTPVTGFGYTF	TGCGCCAGCACCCCAGTGACAGGGTTTGGCTACACCTTC
.	TRBJ2-7	.	TRBV5-1	CASSLGGPPYEQYF	TGCGCCAGCAGCTTGGGAGGGCCCCCCTACGAGCAGTACTTC
.	TRBJ2-7	TRBD1	TRBV9	CASSVAGTDYEQYF	TGTGCCAGCAGCGTAGCGGGGACAGACTACGAGCAGTACTTC
.	TRBJ1-5	.	TRBV5-4	CASSLGGYSQPQHF	TGTGCCAGCAGCTTGGGGGGTTATAGTCAGCCCCAGCATTTT
medium-sized	TRBJ1-2	.	TRBV9	CASSVDGRAMGGYTF	TGTGCCAGCAGCGTAGATGGGCGCGCTATGGGAGGCTACACCTTC
.	TRBJ2-5	TRBD2	TRBV10-2	CASSGGAGETQYF	TGCGCCAGCTCGGGGGGGGCCGGGGAGACCCAGTACTTC
.	TRBJ2-3	.	TRBV6-1	CASNRDVNTDTQYF	TGTGCCAGTAACCGGGACGTTAACACAGATACGCAGTATTTT
.	TRBJ1-2	.	TRBV23-1	CASSQSFEKNYGYTF	TGCGCCAGCAGTCAATCGTTCGAGAAAAACTATGGCTACACCTTC
once	TRBJ1-5	.	TRBV6-1	CASSDKPVGQPQHF	TGTGCCAGCAGTGATAAGCCAGTAGGTCAGCCCCAGCATTTT
.	TRBJ2-7	.	TRBV23-1	CASSRREDYEQYF	TGCGCCAGCAGTCGACGAGAGGATTACGAGCAGTACTTC
.	TRBJ1-4	.	TRBV7-9	CASSRDAGGEKLFF	TGTGCCAGCAGCCGGGACGCAGGAGGCGAAAAACTGTTTTTT
.	TRBJ2-2	TRBD2	TRBV18	CASSTTGGLNTGELFF	TGTGCCAGCTCAACCACGGGGGGGCTGAACACCGGGGAGCTGTTTTTT
.	TRBJ2-1	.	TRBV28	CASSNDGSTYNEQFF	TGTGCCAGCAGCAACGACGGGAGCACCTACAATGAGCAGTTCTTC
once	TRBJ2-1	.	TRBV30	CAWAWGAYNEQFF	TGTGCCTGGGCCTGGGGCGCTTACAATGAGCAGTTCTTC
.	TRBJ2-5	.	TRBV5-5	CASSLAIGGAMGQETQYF	TGTGCCAGCAGCTTGGCCATTGGAGGAGCGATGGGACAAGAGACCCAGTACTTC
.	TRBJ2-7	.	TRBV7-3	CASSSRRPSYEQYF	TGTGCCAGCAGCTCTCGACGGCCTTCCTACGAGCAGTACTTC
few	TRBJ2-3	TRBD2	TRBV7-2	CASSLDGGLTGGTQYF	TGTGCCAGCAGCTTGGACGGCGGCCTCACGGGAGGAACGCAGTATTTT
few	TRBJ2-5	.	TRBV4-1	CASSQPYGRGRGPDRYF	TGCGCCAGCAGCCAACCCTATGGTAGAGGCAGGGGACCCGATCGGTACTTC